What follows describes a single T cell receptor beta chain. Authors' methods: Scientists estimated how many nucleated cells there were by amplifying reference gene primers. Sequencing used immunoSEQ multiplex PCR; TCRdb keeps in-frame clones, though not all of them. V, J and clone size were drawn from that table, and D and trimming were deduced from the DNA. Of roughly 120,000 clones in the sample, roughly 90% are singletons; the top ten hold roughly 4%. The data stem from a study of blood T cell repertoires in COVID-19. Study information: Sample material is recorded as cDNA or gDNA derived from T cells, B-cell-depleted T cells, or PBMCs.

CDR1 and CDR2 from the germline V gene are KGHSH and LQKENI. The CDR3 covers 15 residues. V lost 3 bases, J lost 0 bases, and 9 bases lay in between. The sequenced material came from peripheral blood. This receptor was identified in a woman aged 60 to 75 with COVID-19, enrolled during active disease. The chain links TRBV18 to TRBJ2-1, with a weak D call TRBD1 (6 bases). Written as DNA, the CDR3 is TGTGCCAGCTCACCCACAGGGAGCTCCTACAATGAGCAGTTCTTC. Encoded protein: CASSPTGSSYNEQFF.